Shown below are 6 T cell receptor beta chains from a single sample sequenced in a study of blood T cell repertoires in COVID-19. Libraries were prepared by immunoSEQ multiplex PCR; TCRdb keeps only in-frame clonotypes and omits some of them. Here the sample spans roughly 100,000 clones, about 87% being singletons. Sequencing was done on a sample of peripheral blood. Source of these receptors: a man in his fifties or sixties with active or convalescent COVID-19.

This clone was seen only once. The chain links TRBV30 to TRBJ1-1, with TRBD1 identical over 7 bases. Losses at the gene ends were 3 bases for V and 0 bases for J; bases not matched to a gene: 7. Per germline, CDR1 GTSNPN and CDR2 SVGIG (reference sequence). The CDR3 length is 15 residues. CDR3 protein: CAWRRGQTLNTEAFF. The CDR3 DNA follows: TGTGCCTGGAGAAGGGGGCAGACTTTGAACACTGAAGCTTTCTTT.

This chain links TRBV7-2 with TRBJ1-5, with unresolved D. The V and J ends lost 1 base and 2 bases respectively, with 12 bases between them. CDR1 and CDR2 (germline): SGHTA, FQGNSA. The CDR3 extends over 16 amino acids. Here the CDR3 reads CASSLDGGEGNQPQHF. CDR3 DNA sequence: TGTGCCAGCAGCTTAGATGGAGGAGAGGGCAATCAGCCCCAGCATTTT.

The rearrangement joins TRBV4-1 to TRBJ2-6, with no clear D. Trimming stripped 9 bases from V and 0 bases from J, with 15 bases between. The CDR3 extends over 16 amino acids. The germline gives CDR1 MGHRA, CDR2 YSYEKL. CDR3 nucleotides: TGCGCCAGTAACCGGGTCGTTCTCTCTGGGGCCAACGTCCTGACTTTC. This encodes CASNRVVLSGANVLTF.

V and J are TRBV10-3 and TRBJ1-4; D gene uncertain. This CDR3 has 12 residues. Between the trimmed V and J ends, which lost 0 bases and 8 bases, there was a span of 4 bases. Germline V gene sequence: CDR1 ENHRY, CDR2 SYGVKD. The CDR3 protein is CAISESAEKLFF. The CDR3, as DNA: TGTGCCATCAGTGAGTCGGCAGAAAAACTGTTTTTT.

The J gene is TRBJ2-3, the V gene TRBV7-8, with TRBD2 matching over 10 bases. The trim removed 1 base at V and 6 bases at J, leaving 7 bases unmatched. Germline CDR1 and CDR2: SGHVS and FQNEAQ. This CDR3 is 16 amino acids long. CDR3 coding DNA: TGTGCCAGCAGCTTAGGGGTAGCGGGGGGTCGGGATACGCAGTATTTT. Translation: CASSLGVAGGRDTQYF.

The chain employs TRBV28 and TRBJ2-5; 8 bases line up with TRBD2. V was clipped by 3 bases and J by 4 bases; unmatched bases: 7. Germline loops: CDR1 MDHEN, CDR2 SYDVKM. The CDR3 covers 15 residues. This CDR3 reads CASSFRAGRGETQYF. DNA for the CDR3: TGTGCCAGCAGTTTCAGGGCCGGGAGGGGAGAGACCCAGTACTTC.